This is a list of T cell receptor beta chains from one sample in a study of shared T cell receptors in the human thymus. Profiling relied on immunoSEQ multiplex PCR, and the TCRdb table lists in-frame clones only, not all of them. The sample consists of over 450,000 clones, 75% to 80% of them appearing once. These records were also assigned to another study, of human thymus T cells.

The sequenced material came from thymocytes. These receptors all stem from a boy younger than two with a congenital heart defect. Both conserved end residues are part of each CDR3. The D gene is left open where the match is weak. Size values are once, few and many counts, or a class for expanded clones, and some rows have none.

j_call clone_size v_call d_call cdr3_nt cdr3_aa
TRBJ2-1 - TRBV6-1 - TGTGCCAGCAGGGGGCAGGACAATGAGCAGTTCTTC CASRGQDNEQFF
TRBJ2-2 - TRBV18 - TGTGCCAGCTCACTAACCGGGACACCGAACACCGGGGAGCTGTTTTTT CASSLTGTPNTGELFF
TRBJ1-3 - TRBV29-1 TRBD1 TGCAGCGTTGAAATTGCAGGGGGTGGAAACCCCATATATTTT CSVEIAGGGNPIYF
TRBJ1-5 - TRBV5-6 - TGTGCCAGCAGCTACTCACGGGGGGCTTTCGGCAATCAGCCCCAGCATTTT CASSYSRGAFGNQPQHF
TRBJ2-1 - TRBV5-1 TRBD1 TGCGCCAGCAGCTTGACGGGACAGCTTAGCTCCTACAATGAGCAGTTCTTC CASSLTGQLSSYNEQFF
TRBJ2-5 - TRBV30 TRBD2 TGTGCCTACGGGACTAGCGGGAGAAGGGAGACCCAGTACTTC CAYGTSGRRETQYF
TRBJ2-7 - TRBV27 - TGTGCCAGCAGTCCTGGACTCTCCTACGAGCAGTACTTC CASSPGLSYEQYF
TRBJ1-2 - TRBV5-5 - TGTGCCAGCAGCTTGGTGTCTTCGTATGGCTACACCTTC CASSLVSSYGYTF
TRBJ1-2 - TRBV7-9 TRBD1 TGTGCCAGCAGCTTAGGGGGACAGATCATCTATGGCTACACCTTC CASSLGGQIIYGYTF
TRBJ1-5 - TRBV7-9 - TGTGCCAGCAGCTTAGTTCAGGGGAAGAGTATTAGCAATCAGCCCCAGCATTTT CASSLVQGKSISNQPQHF
TRBJ2-7 - TRBV7-9 TRBD2 TGTGCCAGCAGCTTTTACAGGGGGCATCTAGCGGGAGGATACGAGCAGTACTTC CASSFYRGHLAGGYEQYF
TRBJ2-7 - TRBV4-3 TRBD1 TGCGCCAGCAGCTATAGGACAGGGGAGCCCTACGAGCAGTACTTC CASSYRTGEPYEQYF
TRBJ2-4 - TRBV30 - TGTGCCTGGAGTGTGGACGGGGTTTTGTCCAAAAACATTCAGTACTTC CAWSVDGVLSKNIQYF
TRBJ2-2 - TRBV12-5 TRBD1 TGTGCTAGTGGTTCGCCGGGACAGGGGGTAGCCGGGGAGCTGTTTTTT CASGSPGQGVAGELFF
TRBJ2-7 - TRBV2 - TGTGCCAGCAGTGCACCCCCGATCGGGTTCGCGGGCGAGCAGTACTTC CASSAPPIGFAGEQYF
TRBJ2-7 - TRBV6-7 - TGTGCCAGCAGTACGCAGGGGTCTCCCTACGAGCAGTACTTC CASSTQGSPYEQYF
TRBJ1-2 - TRBV29-1 - TGCAGCGTTGATCAGGAGGCCTATGGCTACACCTTC CSVDQEAYGYTF
TRBJ1-1 - TRBV4-2 TRBD1 TGTGCCAGCAGGGACAGGGGGCGGGTCACTGAAGCTTTCTTT CASRDRGRVTEAFF
TRBJ2-5 - TRBV27 TRBD2 TGTGCCAGCAGCCCCGGGACTAGCGGGGAGCAAGAGACCCAGTACTTC CASSPGTSGEQETQYF
TRBJ2-1 - TRBV7-9 TRBD1 TGTGCCAGCAGCCATAGCACGGGACAGGTACAACTTGAGCAGTTCTTC CASSHSTGQVQLEQFF
TRBJ2-4 few TRBV19 - TGTGCCAGTAGTGGGGAGCCTAGCGCCAAAAACATTCAGTACTTC CASSGEPSAKNIQYF
TRBJ1-2 - TRBV12-5 TRBD1 TGTGCTAGTGGTCCCGACAGGGGGATCTATGGCTACACCTTC CASGPDRGIYGYTF
TRBJ1-3 - TRBV27 - TGTGCCAGCAGTCTGACAGTTGGAAACACCATATATTTT CASSLTVGNTIYF
TRBJ2-7 - TRBV30 TRBD2 TGTGCCTGGAGATATAGTGGGGGAGGGCTCAACGAGCAGTACTTC CAWRYSGGGLNEQYF
TRBJ2-5 - TRBV5-6 TRBD1 TGTGCCAGCAGCCGCCTCGACAGGGTGGGGGAGACCCAGTACTTC CASSRLDRVGETQYF
TRBJ1-3 few TRBV5-8 - TGTGCCAGCAGCAATCAGGACAGTCTAGCACCTGGAAACACCATATATTTT CASSNQDSLAPGNTIYF
TRBJ2-1 - TRBV4-3 - TGCGCCAGCAGCCTCCGACTAGCAGGGGACAATGAGCAGTTCTTC CASSLRLAGDNEQFF
TRBJ2-3 - TRBV30 TRBD2 TGTGCCTGCTTGTCTCTAGCGGGAGCAAGCACAGATACGCAGTATTTT CACLSLAGASTDTQYF
TRBJ2-7 - TRBV27 TRBD1 TGTGCCAGCAGTGCCCCGGGACAGGAACCCTCCTACGAGCAGTACTTC CASSAPGQEPSYEQYF
TRBJ2-1 - TRBV25-1 TRBD2 TGTGCCAGCAGGGTTAGCGGGAGCCCCTACAATGAGCAGTTCTTC CASRVSGSPYNEQFF
TRBJ1-5 - TRBV5-1 TRBD1 TGCGCCAGCAGCCCCGGGGACAGTCTCAACAATCAGCCCCAGCATTTT CASSPGDSLNNQPQHF
TRBJ1-2 - TRBV15 - TGTGCCACCAGCAGAGATAAAAGACGCTCAGGAGGCTACACCTTC CATSRDKRRSGGYTF
TRBJ1-3 few TRBV27 - TGTGCCAGCAGTTTAACAGACAGGTCTGGAAACACCATATATTTT CASSLTDRSGNTIYF
TRBJ1-2 - TRBV11-2 - TGTGCCAGCAGCTTAGCGGGGGGCTACACCTTC CASSLAGGYTF
TRBJ2-1 - TRBV7-2 TRBD2 TGTGCCAGCAGCTTCCGGACTAGCGGGAGTAATGAGCAGTTCTTC CASSFRTSGSNEQFF
TRBJ2-1 - TRBV21-1 - TGTGCCAGCGATAGCGGGAGGGCTAGCAATTTCCATGAGCAGTTCTTC CASDSGRASNFHEQFF
TRBJ1-2 - TRBV9 TRBD1 TGTGCCAGCAGCGGAAATAACAGGGGCCGACCCCGTAACTATGGCTACACCTTC CASSGNNRGRPRNYGYTF